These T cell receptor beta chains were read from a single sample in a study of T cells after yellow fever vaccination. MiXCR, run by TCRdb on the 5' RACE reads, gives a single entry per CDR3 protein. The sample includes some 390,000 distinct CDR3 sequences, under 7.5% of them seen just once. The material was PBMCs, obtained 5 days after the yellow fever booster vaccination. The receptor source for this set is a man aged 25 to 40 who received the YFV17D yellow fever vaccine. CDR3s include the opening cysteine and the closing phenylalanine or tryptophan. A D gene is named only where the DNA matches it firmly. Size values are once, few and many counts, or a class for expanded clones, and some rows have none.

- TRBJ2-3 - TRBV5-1 CASSPRVPEDTQYF TGCGCCAGCAGCCCCAGGGTTCCTGAAGATACGCAGTATTTT
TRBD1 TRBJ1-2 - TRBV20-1 CSARNRDREDYGYTF TGCAGTGCTAGAAACCGGGACAGAGAAGACTATGGCTACACCTTC
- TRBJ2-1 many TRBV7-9 CASSWAGEAYNEQFF TGTGCCAGCAGCTGGGCAGGGGAAGCCTACAATGAGCAGTTCTTC
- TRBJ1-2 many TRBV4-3 CASSQDRYSVDYGYTF TGCGCCAGCAGCCAAGATCGGTACAGCGTTGACTATGGCTACACCTTC
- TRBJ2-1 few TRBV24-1 CATSDLPGAGDEQFF TGTGCCACCAGTGATTTACCAGGGGCGGGGGATGAGCAGTTCTTC
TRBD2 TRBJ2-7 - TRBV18 CASSDWGGLGEQYF TGTGCCAGCTCAGACTGGGGGGGTTTAGGCGAGCAGTACTTC
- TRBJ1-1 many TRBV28 CASRDGNTEAFF TGTGCCAGCCGGGACGGGAACACTGAAGCTTTCTTT
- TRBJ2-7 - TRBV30 CACETRPYEQYF TGTGCCTGTGAGACTCGACCCTACGAGCAGTACTTC
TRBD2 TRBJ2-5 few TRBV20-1 CSARPLAGSQETQYF TGCAGTGCTAGACCGTTAGCGGGGAGCCAAGAGACCCAGTACTTC
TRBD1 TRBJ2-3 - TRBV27 CASSFLPLGQGLGDTQYF TGTGCCAGCAGTTTCCTCCCCTTGGGACAGGGGTTAGGGGATACGCAGTATTTT
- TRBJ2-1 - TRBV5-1 CASSALLASYNEQFF TGCGCCAGCAGCGCCCTGCTCGCATCCTACAATGAGCAGTTCTTC
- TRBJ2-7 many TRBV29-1 CSVEDLGSYEQYF TGCAGCGTTGAAGATCTCGGCTCCTACGAGCAGTACTTC
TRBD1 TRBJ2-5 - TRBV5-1 CASSLEGAKTQYF TGCGCCAGCAGCTTGGAGGGGGCCAAGACCCAGTACTTC
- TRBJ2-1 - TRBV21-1 CASSKGGTGVLEQFF TGTGCCAGCAGCAAAGGAGGGACAGGGGTGCTTGAGCAGTTCTTC
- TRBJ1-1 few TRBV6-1 CASREGYEAFF TGTGCCAGCAGGGAGGGTTATGAAGCTTTCTTT
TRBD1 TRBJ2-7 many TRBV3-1 CASSQGQGYEQYF TGTGCCAGCAGCCAAGGACAGGGTTACGAGCAGTACTTC
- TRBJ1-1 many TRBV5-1 CASSSGGPSMNTEAFF TGCGCCAGCAGCTCAGGTGGGCCCAGCATGAACACTGAAGCTTTCTTT
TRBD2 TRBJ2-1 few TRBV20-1 CSASLAGPYNEQFF TGCAGTGCCAGTCTAGCGGGACCCTACAATGAGCAGTTCTTC
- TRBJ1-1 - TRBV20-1 CSARDGGWLTEAFF TGCAGTGCTAGAGATGGAGGGTGGCTCACTGAAGCTTTCTTT
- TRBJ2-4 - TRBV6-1 CATRWELAKNIQYF TGTGCCACCCGATGGGAACTAGCCAAAAACATTCAGTACTTC
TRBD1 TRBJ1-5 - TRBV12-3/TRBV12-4 CASSTYRGGQPQHF TGTGCCAGCAGTACCTACAGGGGAGGCCAGCCCCAGCATTTT
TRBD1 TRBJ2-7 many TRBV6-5 CASSYLGTGRYEQYF TGTGCCAGCAGTTACTTGGGGACAGGGCGCTACGAGCAGTACTTC
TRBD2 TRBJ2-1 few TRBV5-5 CASRRLAGNDNEQFF TGTGCCAGCAGGCGACTAGCGGGGAACGACAATGAGCAGTTCTTC
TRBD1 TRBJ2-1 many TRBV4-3 CASSPGQGSNEQFF TGCGCCAGCAGCCCCGGACAGGGGAGCAATGAGCAGTTCTTC
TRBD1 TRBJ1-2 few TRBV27 CASRSEGAGYGYTF TGTGCCAGCAGGAGTGAGGGGGCAGGCTATGGCTACACCTTC
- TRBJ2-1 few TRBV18 CASSPPSGRMNEQFF TGTGCCAGCTCACCACCGTCAGGCCGTATGAATGAGCAGTTCTTC
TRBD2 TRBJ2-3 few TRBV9 CASSVGLAGLLSTDTQYF TGTGCCAGCAGCGTCGGGCTAGCGGGATTACTCAGCACAGATACGCAGTATTTT
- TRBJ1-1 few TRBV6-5 CASSYNLRQQGEAFF TGTGCCAGCAGTTACAACCTGAGACAGCAGGGTGAAGCTTTCTTT
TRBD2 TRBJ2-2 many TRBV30 CASSGRAGLGELFF TGTGCCTCTAGCGGGAGGGCCGGATTGGGGGAGCTGTTTTTT
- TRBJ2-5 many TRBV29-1 CSVEERGSESGAGETQYF TGCAGCGTTGAAGAGCGGGGCTCTGAGTCCGGCGCGGGGGAGACCCAGTACTTC
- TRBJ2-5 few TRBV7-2 CASSLQVRETQYF TGTGCCAGCAGCTTACAGGTTAGAGAGACCCAGTACTTC
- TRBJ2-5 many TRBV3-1 CASSLTRGTRGETQYF TGTGCCAGCAGCCTTACTCGAGGAACGCGGGGAGAGACCCAGTACTTC
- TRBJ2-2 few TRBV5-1 CASSWESGELFF TGCGCCAGCAGCTGGGAGTCCGGGGAGCTGTTTTTT
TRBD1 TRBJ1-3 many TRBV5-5 CASSGAGDSRGNTIYF TGTGCCAGCAGCGGGGCGGGGGACAGCCGAGGAAACACCATATATTTT
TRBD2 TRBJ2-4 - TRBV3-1 CASSQASGENIQYF TGTGCCAGCAGCCAAGCGAGCGGGGAAAACATTCAGTACTTC
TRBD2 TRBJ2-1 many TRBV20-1 CSASQWAGVLNEQFF TGCAGTGCTAGCCAATGGGCGGGAGTATTAAATGAGCAGTTCTTC
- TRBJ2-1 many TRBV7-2 CASSSSGDPSYEQFF TGTGCCAGCAGCTCCTCAGGGGACCCTTCATATGAGCAGTTCTTC
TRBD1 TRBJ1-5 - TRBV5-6 CASSQRGRSNQPQHF TGTGCCAGCAGCCAGAGGGGGCGTAGCAATCAGCCCCAGCATTTT
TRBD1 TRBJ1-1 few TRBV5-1 CASSLAGTGVHTEAFF TGCGCCAGCAGCTTGGCTGGGACAGGGGTACACACTGAAGCTTTCTTT
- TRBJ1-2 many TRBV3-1 CASSQATQGRSNYGYTF TGTGCCAGCAGCCAAGCGACACAGGGCCGGTCTAACTATGGCTACACCTTC
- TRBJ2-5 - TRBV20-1 CSARQGQLQETQYF TGCAGTGCTAGACAAGGACAACTTCAAGAGACCCAGTACTTC
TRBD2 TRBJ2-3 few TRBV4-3 CASSRLLAGVPDTQYF TGCGCCAGCAGCCGGCTACTAGCGGGAGTTCCAGATACGCAGTATTTT